The 4 T cell receptor beta chains listed next were all sequenced from one sample in a study of beta chain features in type 1 diabetes. Since all of the isolated RNA was reverse transcribed, expressed TCRB transcripts were what got sequenced. Clones were sequenced by immunoSEQ multiplex PCR, and TCRdb holds only the in-frame ones, with some missing. The table includes 900,000 or so clones, 17% detected once. Sequencing used naive CD4+ T cells from blood. These receptors all stem from a woman younger than 35 in good health.

The chain combines TRBV18 with TRBJ1-2, with 12 bases aligning to TRBD1. V dropped 3 bases and J dropped 3; count of bases not matched to a gene: 5. This CDR3 has 16 amino acids. Germline V CDR1 and CDR2: KGHSH, LQKENI. CDR3 sequence: CASSPSGTGGDYGYTF. DNA for the CDR3: TGTGCCAGCTCACCGTCCGGGACAGGGGGCGACTATGGCTACACCTTC. Drawing the rest from reference TRBV18 and TRBJ1-2, the complete variable domain is NAGVMQNPRHLVRRRGQEARLRCSPMKGHSHVYWYRQLPEEGLKFMVYLQKENIIDESGMPKERFSAEFPKEGPSILRIQQVVRGDSAAYFCASSPSGTGGDYGYTFGSGTRLTVV.

This clone was counted a few times. This chain links TRBV28 with TRBJ2-1; TRBD1 matches 7 bases. This CDR3 has 15 residues. With 2 bases clipped from V and 6 bases from J, the junction kept 7 bases outside the gene matches. CDR1 MDHEN and CDR2 SYDVKM come from the germline V gene. CDR3 DNA: TGTGCCAGCAGTTTAAAGAACCCAGGGGGCAATGAGCAGTTCTTC. Protein: CASSLKNPGGNEQFF.

Only a few counts were recorded for this clone. The chain uses TRBV18 and TRBJ1-2, with a weak D call TRBD1 (6 bases). This CDR3 is 15 amino acids long. Germline lookup yields CDR1 KGHSH and CDR2 LQKENI. Between the trimmed V and J ends, which lost 3 bases and 4 bases, there was a span of 15 bases. CDR3 DNA sequence: TGTGCCAGCTCACCGGAGGGCAGGGGTATCTATGGCTACACCTTC. Translating it yields CASSPEGRGIYGYTF. The whole variable domain, filled in from reference TRBV18 and TRBJ1-2, reads NAGVMQNPRHLVRRRGQEARLRCSPMKGHSHVYWYRQLPEEGLKFMVYLQKENIIDESGMPKERFSAEFPKEGPSILRIQQVVRGDSAAYFCASSPEGRGIYGYTFGSGTRLTVV.

This clone was seen more than once but under ten times. DNA for the CDR3: TGTGCCATCAACGCGGGAGGAGAGACAGATACGCAGTATTTT. It codes for CAINAGGETDTQYF. The rearrangement joins TRBV10-3 to TRBJ2-3, with TRBD2 matching 8 bases. Germline CDR1 reads ENHRY; CDR2 reads SYGVKD. J gave up 3 bases and V 7 bases, and 6 bases lay outside the gene matches. The CDR3 covers 14 residues.